The 25 T cell receptor beta chains reported below all come from one sample, sequenced in a study of blood T cells in healthy people across ages (dated by TCRdb to the mid-2010s). The library was generated by 5' RACE. The sequencer was an Illumina HiSeq 2500. The second PCR ran for about 7 to 11 cycles and used a J-beta primer mix along with a sample-barcoded 5' primer. TCRdb trimmed the raw reads at Q25, called clones with MiXCR and kept productive beta chains. All rows with the same CDR3 protein become a single entry with the most common DNA and genes. The sample table contains 700,000 to 1,000,000 distinct CDR3 sequences; only one count was recorded for under 45% of them. The ten largest clonotypes hold nearly 20% of the sample. The sequencing sample was made of blood. The receptors here all came from a man in his 60s in good health.

The J gene is TRBJ2-6, the V gene TRBV7-2; no clear D. The V end lost 5 bases, the J end lost 2 bases, and 10 bases lay between the germline ends. Looked up from germline, CDR1 is SGHTA and CDR2 is FQGNSA. The CDR3 totals 15 residues. For the CDR3, the DNA is TGTGCCAGCAGCCGACCAGGCGCTGGGGCCAACGTCCTGACTTTC. Residues: CASSRPGAGANVLTF.

The gene calls are TRBV7-2 and TRBJ2-3; D is ambiguous. Trimming stripped 1 base from V and 2 bases from J, with 10 bases between. The CDR3 covers 15 residues. Per the germline V gene, CDR1 is SGHTA and CDR2 is FQGNSA. The CDR3 is CASSLGFLVTDTQYF. The DNA of the CDR3 is TGTGCCAGCAGCTTAGGTTTCTTGGTCACAGATACGCAGTATTTT.

V usage is TRBV6-1 and J usage is TRBJ2-5; 7 positions match TRBD2. The length of the CDR3 is 16 residues. The trim removed 10 bases at V and 5 bases at J, leaving 19 bases unmatched. Germline assignment: CDR1 MNHNS and CDR2 SASEGT. The CDR3 sequence: CATKEGRGSVWETQYF. CDR3 bases: TGTGCCACTAAGGAGGGGCGGGGGAGTGTGTGGGAGACCCAGTACTTC.

V and J are TRBV7-8 and TRBJ1-3; no clear D. This CDR3 is built from 16 residues. Germline lookup yields CDR1 SGHVS and CDR2 FQNEAQ. V was trimmed by 5 bases and J by 0 bases, leaving 14 bases between them. CDR3 sequence reads: CASSTRARGSGNTIYF. The DNA of the CDR3 is TGTGCCAGCAGCACGAGGGCACGGGGCTCTGGAAACACCATATATTTT. Complete variable domain (other parts from reference TRBV7-8 and TRBJ1-3): GAGVSQSPRYKVAKRGQDVALRCDPISGHVSLFWYQQALGQGPEFLTYFQNEAQLDKSGLPSDRFFAERPEGSVSTLKIQRTQQEDSAVYLCASSTRARGSGNTIYFGEGSWLTVV.

The rearrangement links TRBV5-6 to TRBJ1-2; 7 bases are shared with TRBD1. With V trimmed by 4 bases and J by 4 bases, 10 bases remained unmatched. This CDR3 region has 15 residues. Germline values: CDR1 SGHDT, CDR2 YYEEEE. CDR3 DNA sequence: TGTGCCAGCAGCCGGTATCCGGGACAGACCTATGGCTACACCTTC. Encoded protein: CASSRYPGQTYGYTF.

V gene TRBV3-1 combines with J gene TRBJ2-4; TRBD2 agrees at 12 bases. CDR1 and CDR2 (germline): LGHDT, YNNKEL (reference sequence). This CDR3 spans 17 amino acids. The junction had 2 bases not matched to a gene; V was cut back by 2 bases and J by 0 bases. CDR3 sequence: CASSQPGLAGAKNIQYF. The CDR3 DNA follows: TGTGCCAGCAGCCAACCGGGACTAGCGGGAGCCAAAAACATTCAGTACTTC.

In regard to this clonotype: One base away lies a much larger clone, so this may be a sequencing read error. This rearrangement joins TRBV20-1 to TRBJ2-7; unclear D gene. Germline lookup yields CDR1 DFQATT and CDR2 SNEGSKA (reference sequence). CDR3 length: 15 residues. The V gene lost 0 bases and the J gene lost 6 bases, with 18 bases spanning the gap. The CDR3 region is CSARENRAVSAEQYF. The CDR3 DNA is TGCAGTGCTAGAGAGAACCGGGCAGTATCGGCCGAGCAGTACTTC.

V gene TRBV6-5 combines with J gene TRBJ1-5; 8 nucleotides line up with TRBD1. The CDR3 covers 14 residues. The V and J ends lost 5 bases and 7 bases, in that order; junction bases with no gene match: 7. Germline values: CDR1 MNHEY, CDR2 SVGAGI. CDR3 in DNA: TGTGCCAGCAGTCACGACAGGGGAAGGCAGCCCCAGCATTTT. As protein: CASSHDRGRQPQHF.

The J gene is TRBJ2-7, the V gene TRBV12-3 or TRBV12-4; 8 positions agree with TRBD1. Germline trimming cut 5 bases from V and 9 bases from J; bases unmatched to any gene: 12. CDR3 length equals 14 residues. The CDR3 bases are TGTGCCAGCAGTCCTGGGACAGAAACAGGGGGGCAGTACTTC. Its translation: CASSPGTETGGQYF.

This clonotype was seen ten or more times. The genes are TRBV7-2 and TRBJ2-7; TRBD2 matches at 7 bases. Looked up from germline, CDR1 is SGHTA and CDR2 is FQGNSA. V lost 1 base to trimming and J lost 3 bases; unmatched junction nucleotides: 3. This CDR3 comprises 14 residues. The CDR3 reads CASSLGPGGYEQYF. The DNA for the CDR3 is TGTGCCAGCAGCTTAGGGCCGGGGGGCTACGAGCAGTACTTC.

This chain connects TRBV29-1 to TRBJ2-5; TRBD2 agrees at 7 bases. This CDR3 has 13 amino acids. Per the germline V gene, CDR1 is SQVTM and CDR2 is ANQGSEA. With V trimmed by 4 bases and J by 4 bases, 6 bases remained unmatched. The CDR3 DNA reads as TGCAGCGTTGCGGGACTACTCTTAGAGACCCAGTACTTC. Amino acids: CSVAGLLLETQYF. Full variable domain (missing parts from reference TRBV29-1 and TRBJ2-5): SAVISQKPSRDICQRGTSLTIQCQVDSQVTMMFWYRQQPGQSLTLIATANQGSEATYESGFVIDKFPISRPNLTFSTLTVSNMSPEDSSIYLCSVAGLLLETQYFGPGTRLLVL.

About this clonotype: One end of the junction does not line up with germline, which may come from a read error. The V call is TRBV4-3, the J call TRBJ2-5; TRBD1 aligns across 8 bases. The J call may be wrong; the DNA end is better matched by TRBJ2-7. Germline loops: CDR1 LGHNA, CDR2 YSLEER. The CDR3 spans 14 residues. CDR3 in DNA: TGCGCCGGCAGCCAAGAGGACAGGGATAACGAGCAGTACTTC. Its protein is CAGSQEDRDNEQYF.

This clonotype showed up just a few times. This chain uses TRBV20-1 with TRBJ1-5, with D hard to call. The CDR3 covers 12 residues. Germline assignment: CDR1 DFQATT and CDR2 SNEGSKA (reference sequence). V shed 4 bases and J shed 3 bases, with 7 bases lying between them. The CDR3 nucleotides read TGCAGTGCTAAGTACCCCAATCAGCCCCAGCATTTT. Its translation: CSAKYPNQPQHF.

On this clonotype itself: A much larger clonotype is one base distant, so this may be a read error. The chain recombines TRBV7-2 with TRBJ2-3, with a tentative D call TRBD1 (6 bases). CDR3 length: 17 residues. Trimming removed 5 bases from V and 1 base from J, with 19 bases in between. Germline lookup yields CDR1 SGHTA and CDR2 FQGNSA. As DNA, the CDR3 is TGTGCCAGCAGCGAAACGAGGGGGATGTTAGGCACAGATACGCAGTATTTT. It yields the protein CASSETRGMLGTDTQYF.

The gene calls are TRBV7-2 and TRBJ2-7; 10 nucleotides agree with TRBD1. Germline lookup yields CDR1 SGHTA and CDR2 FQGNSA. The CDR3 covers 14 residues. V dropped 7 bases and J dropped 0; count of bases not matched to a gene: 3. The CDR3 nucleotides are TGTGCCAGCACTGGACAGGGGGGCTCCTACGAGCAGTACTTC. Protein product: CASTGQGGSYEQYF.

This clonotype was picked up a small number of times. V is TRBV7-2 and J is TRBJ2-3; D possibly corresponds to TRBD2 (5 bases). There are 13 residues in the CDR3. Germline loops: CDR1 SGHTA, CDR2 FQGNSA. V gave up 5 bases and J gave up 5 bases, with 11 bases separating them. CDR3: CASSRGLVDTQYF. The CDR3 nucleotides read TGTGCCAGCAGCCGGGGTCTAGTAGATACGCAGTATTTT.

This rearrangement joins TRBV9 to TRBJ2-7; D gene ambiguous. This CDR3 has 16 residues. CDR1 and CDR2 from the germline V gene are SGDLS and YYNGEE. Between the trimmed V and J ends, which lost 0 bases and 4 bases, there was a span of 17 bases. The CDR3, as DNA: TGTGCCAGCAGCGTAGTTAAGCCCATAGCCCCGTACGAGCAGTACTTC. It encodes CASSVVKPIAPYEQYF.

With regard to this clonotype: A much larger clone lies a single base off, so this may be a read error. This chain links TRBV10-3 with TRBJ2-4; 11 bases are shared with TRBD2. CDR3 size: 18 residues. CDR1 and CDR2 from the germline V gene are ENHRY and SYGVKD. The CDR3 is CTISETSSGGLAKNIQYF. The CDR3 bases are TGTACCATCAGTGAGACGTCTAGCGGGGGGCTAGCCAAAAACATTCAGTACTTC.

CDR3 sequence (DNA): TGTGCCTGGAACACAGGGACAGGTCCTCAAGAGACCCAGTACTTC. Its protein product is CAWNTGTGPQETQYF. The chain couples TRBV30 to TRBJ2-5, with 8 bases matching TRBD1. The V and J ends lost 4 bases and 2 bases, in that order; junction bases with no gene match: 9. Per germline, CDR1 GTSNPN and CDR2 SVGIG (reference sequence). This CDR3 is built from 15 residues.

The chain carries TRBV30 and TRBJ2-3; D tentatively fits TRBD1 or TRBD2 (5 bases each). The V gene's germline CDR1 is GTSNPN and CDR2 SVGIG (reference sequence). Trimming stripped 3 bases from V and 2 bases from J, with 18 bases between. CDR3 length: 16 amino acids. DNA for the CDR3: TGTGCCTGGAGCGGCTCAGGGACCGTCGTCACAGATACGCAGTATTTT. It yields the protein CAWSGSGTVVTDTQYF.

This clonotype was seen a few times. The chain joins TRBV30 to TRBJ2-7; possible D gene TRBD2, 6 bases. V was trimmed by 0 bases and J by 12 bases, leaving 15 bases between them. Germline CDR1 reads GTSNPN; CDR2 reads SVGIG (reference sequence). The CDR3 covers 12 residues. As DNA, the CDR3 is TGTGCCTGGAGTGTGTCCTACTCGACTAGGTACTTC. It specifies CAWSVSYSTRYF.

The genes are TRBV4-3 and TRBJ2-1; TRBD2 aligns across 7 bases. This CDR3 contains 16 residues. The V and J ends lost 0 bases and 4 bases, in that order; junction bases with no gene match: 6. The germline V gene encodes CDR1 LGHNA and CDR2 YSLEER. The CDR3 sequence is CASSQEAGGRYNEQFF. The CDR3 DNA is TGCGCCAGCAGCCAAGAAGCCGGGGGGAGGTACAATGAGCAGTTCTTC.

This clonotype was picked up a small number of times. The chain carries TRBV5-1 and TRBJ2-1; TRBD2 agrees at 9 bases. Looked up from germline, CDR1 is SGHRS and CDR2 is YFSETQ. The length of the CDR3 is 13 residues. Trimming cost V 7 bases and J 4 bases; bases outside gene matches: 3. Here the CDR3 DNA reads TGCGCCAGCGTGACTAGCGGATACAATGAGCAGTTCTTC. It is translated as CASVTSGYNEQFF.

This clonotype turned up a few times. The chain links TRBV4-3 to TRBJ1-5; no definite D call. Germline V lookup: CDR1 LGHNA, CDR2 YSLEER. V shed 0 bases and J shed 0 bases, with 6 bases lying between them. There are 15 residues in the CDR3. CDR3 nucleotides: TGCGCCAGCAGCCAAGATTGGGTTAGCAATCAGCCCCAGCATTTT. Translation gives CASSQDWVSNQPQHF.

V and J are TRBV28 and TRBJ2-1; D is uncertain. The germline CDR1 and CDR2 sequences are MDHEN and SYDVKM. Trimming left V 2 bases short and J 13 bases short, with 12 bases between. This CDR3 has 12 amino acids. The CDR3 loop is CASSLAGETQFF. The CDR3, as DNA: TGTGCCAGCAGTTTAGCTGGAGAGACCCAGTTCTTC. The whole variable domain, filled in from reference TRBV28 and TRBJ2-1, reads DVKVTQSSRYLVKRTGEKVFLECVQDMDHENMFWYRQDPGLGLRLIYFSYDVKMKEKGDIPEGYSVSREKKERFSLILESASTNQTSMYLCASSLAGETQFFGPGTRLTVL.